A single sample gave rise to the 28 T cell receptor beta chains below, sequenced in a study of a mutant IDH1 vaccine in newly diagnosed glioma. Their cognate antigens are unknown. Assay: immunoSEQ multiplex PCR; the TCRdb copy retains only in-frame clones and omits some. The sample carries roughly 42,000 clones, approximately 85% recorded once. Time point given: week 5, during vaccination. Each vaccine dose was 300 ug of mutant IDH1 20-mer peptide, with topical imiquimod. The material was PBMCs, obtained from a glioma patient whose treatment included an IDH1 peptide vaccine. The source of these receptors is a man between 35 and 55 years old with glioma.

This chain joins TRBV19 and TRBJ2-7; 8 bases fit TRBD1. The CDR3 spans 14 residues. Germline lookup yields CDR1 LNHDA and CDR2 SQIVND (reference sequence). With V trimmed by 10 bases and J by 0 bases, 8 bases remained unmatched. For the CDR3, the DNA is TGTGCCACCCGAGGGACAGGACTCTCCTACGAGCAGTACTTC. Residues: CATRGTGLSYEQYF.

The DNA for the CDR3 is TGTGCCAGCACATCAGGGGACGGCCGTTCCTACGAGCAGTACTTC. Amino acid sequence: CASTSGDGRSYEQYF. V usage is TRBV6-5 and J usage is TRBJ2-7, with D possibly TRBD1 on 6 matching bases. The CDR3 extends over 15 amino acids. V gave up 7 bases and J gave up 1 base, with 17 bases separating them. In germline, CDR1 is MNHEY, CDR2 SVGAGI.

J is TRBJ2-3 and V is TRBV5-1; no clear D. Between the trimmed V and J ends, which lost 0 bases and 6 bases, there was a span of 5 bases. Germline lookup yields CDR1 SGHRS and CDR2 YFSETQ. This CDR3 is 12 amino acids long. The CDR3 DNA reads TGCGCCAGCAGCTTGGCCCCGGATACGCAGTATTTT. It yields the protein CASSLAPDTQYF.

The chain carries TRBV7-3 and TRBJ1-1, with D unresolved. Germline CDR1 and CDR2: SGHTA and FQGTGA. Deletions cut 4 bases from V and 7 bases from J, with 13 bases between. There are 13 residues in the CDR3. CDR3 bases: TGTGCCAGCAGCTCCCTCGGGATTCGTGAAGCTTTCTTT. As protein: CASSSLGIREAFF. Supplemented by reference TRBV7-3 and TRBJ1-1, the full variable domain reads GAGVSQTPSNKVTEKGKYVELRCDPISGHTALYWYRQSLGQGPEFLIYFQGTGAADDSGLPNDRFFAVRPEGSVSTLKIQRTERGDSAVYLCASSSLGIREAFFGQGTRLTVV.

This chain uses TRBV19 with TRBJ2-2; 7 nucleotides match TRBD1. Looked up from germline, CDR1 is LNHDA and CDR2 is SQIVND (reference sequence). V gave up 7 bases and J gave up 7 bases; unmatched junction bases: 9. The CDR3 is 14 residues long. The CDR3 DNA is TGTGCCAGTACTGTGAGAGGGGGCATCGGGGAGCTGTTTTTT. Translating it yields CASTVRGGIGELFF.

This chain uses TRBV19 with TRBJ2-3; D ambiguous. The germline gives CDR1 LNHDA, CDR2 SQIVND (reference sequence). V shed 5 bases and J shed 6 bases, with 12 bases lying between them. The CDR3 is 13 residues long. The CDR3 protein is CASSLQRMDTQYF. In nucleotides, the CDR3 is TGTGCCAGTAGTTTACAGAGGATGGATACGCAGTATTTT.

This clone has just one count. The chain couples TRBV5-1 to TRBJ2-7; 12 positions match TRBD2. CDR1 and CDR2 (germline): SGHRS, YFSETQ. The V segment lost 8 bases and the J segment 6 bases; nucleotides outside the gene matches: 6. The CDR3 has 13 residues. The CDR3 DNA sequence: TGCGCCAGTCGGACTAGCGGGATGAGCGAGCAGTACTTC. This gives the protein CASRTSGMSEQYF.

This clone showed up just once. CDR3 nucleotide sequence: TGTGCCAGCTCACTAGACAGGGGAAGGGGCGAGCAGTACTTC. This gives the protein CASSLDRGRGEQYF. The J gene is TRBJ2-7, the V gene TRBV18; 8 bases agree with TRBD1. Germline V lookup: CDR1 KGHSH, CDR2 LQKENI. Trimming removed 4 bases from V and 6 bases from J; junction bases left unmatched: 8. The CDR3 runs 14 residues.

The chain couples TRBV4-1 to TRBJ2-1; D is possibly TRBD1 (6 bases). Looked up from germline, CDR1 is MGHRA and CDR2 is YSYEKL. V was clipped by 5 bases and J by 9 bases, with 26 bases between them. There are 17 residues in the CDR3. CDR3 coding DNA: TGCGCCAGCAGCTTAAGCAGAGTGGCAGGGGTTGATGGTGAGCAGTTCTTC. This encodes CASSLSRVAGVDGEQFF.

V usage is TRBV6-5 and J usage is TRBJ1-2; 9 bases map to TRBD1. This CDR3 region has 13 residues. CDR1 and CDR2 (germline): MNHEY, SVGAGI. V was pared by 1 base and J by 8 bases, with 2 bases of the junction left unmatched. The CDR3 DNA sequence: TGTGCCAGCAGTTACTTAGACAGGGGGGGCTACACCTTC. It encodes CASSYLDRGGYTF.

V and J are TRBV6-6 and TRBJ2-5; 9 bases are a match to TRBD1. The V and J ends lost 2 bases and 4 bases, in that order; junction bases with no gene match: 5. Germline V gene data show CDR1 as MNHNY and CDR2 as SVGAGI (reference sequence). This CDR3 is 15 amino acids long. CDR3 protein: CASSYTTGGGETQYF. The CDR3 nucleotides are TGTGCCAGCAGTTACACTACAGGGGGCGGAGAGACCCAGTACTTC.

This clone has a single count. V gene TRBV7-9 combines with J gene TRBJ2-6, with D perhaps given as TRBD1 or TRBD2 (5 bases each). The CDR3 extends over 15 amino acids. Trimming took 1 base from V and 1 from J, leaving 5 bases between them. The germline V gene has CDR1 SEHNR and CDR2 FQNEAQ (reference sequence). CDR3 protein: CASSLGGSGANVLTF. The CDR3 nucleotides read TGTGCCAGCAGCTTAGGGGGGTCTGGGGCCAACGTCCTGACTTTC.

The V call is TRBV27, the J call TRBJ2-6; D perhaps matches TRBD1 (6 bases). The V gene's germline CDR1 is MNHEY and CDR2 SMNVEV (reference sequence). The CDR3 contains 15 residues. V was clipped by 5 bases and J by 2 bases, with 10 bases between them. DNA of the CDR3: TGTGCCAGCAGTCGCAACAGGGCTGGGGCCAACGTCCTGACTTTC. This translates into CASSRNRAGANVLTF. The entire variable domain, with the rest obtained from reference TRBV27 and TRBJ2-6, is as follows: EAQVTQNPRYLITVTGKKLTVTCSQNMNHEYMSWYRQDPGLGLRQIYYSMNVEVTDKGDVPEGYKVSRKEKRNFPLILESPSPNQTSLYFCASSRNRAGANVLTFGAGSRLTVL.

The chain links TRBV29-1 to TRBJ2-3; 12 bases map to TRBD2. CDR1 SQVTM and CDR2 ANQGSEA come from the germline V gene. The CDR3 is 15 amino acids. The V gene end was trimmed by 5 bases and the J gene end by 1 base; junction bases not matched to a gene: 4. CDR3 DNA sequence: TGCAGCGTTTTGGGACTAGCGGGTCGCACAGATACGCAGTATTTT. It codes for CSVLGLAGRTDTQYF.

The CDR3, as DNA: TGTGCCAGCAGCTTAGGGTCCCCGGGACAGACTTCCTACGAGCAGTACTTC. Translation gives CASSLGSPGQTSYEQYF. The chain carries TRBV11-3 and TRBJ2-7, with 7 bases that match TRBD1. The CDR3 is made up of 17 amino acids. Germline V gives CDR1 SGHNT, CDR2 YENEEA. After removal of 1 base from V and 1 base from J, the junction contained 10 bases not matched to a gene.

The V gene is TRBV4-3, the J gene TRBJ1-1; tentatively, D is TRBD1 (5 bases). Germline CDR1 is LGHNA and CDR2 is YSLEER. The CDR3 runs 14 residues. V was shortened by 0 bases and J by 6 bases, with 11 bases between the two germline ends. CDR3 nucleotides: TGCGCCAGCAGCCAAGATCGGGGGTACGCTGAAGCTTTCTTT. As protein: CASSQDRGYAEAFF.

The chain has TRBV19 and TRBJ2-2; 10 bases match TRBD2. Per the germline V gene, CDR1 is LNHDA and CDR2 is SQIVND (reference sequence). The CDR3 consists of 16 residues. V lost 7 bases, J lost 1 base, and 6 bases stayed unmatched. The CDR3 nucleotides are TGTGCCAGTATACGAGGGACTAGCGTGAACACCGGGGAGCTGTTTTTT. Amino acids: CASIRGTSVNTGELFF.

The rearrangement joins TRBV7-2 to TRBJ2-1; D remains unclear. The length of the CDR3 is 15 residues. V was shortened by 5 bases and J by 0 bases, with 11 bases between the two germline ends. From germline, CDR1 is SGHTA and CDR2 FQGNSA. The CDR3: CASSPDRRSYNEQFF. CDR3 sequence (DNA): TGTGCCAGCAGCCCAGATCGGCGCTCCTACAATGAGCAGTTCTTC.

The chain employs TRBV28 and TRBJ1-1; D is ambiguous. Germline CDR1 MDHEN, CDR2 SYDVKM. The length of the CDR3 is 15 residues. V was cut by 2 bases and J by 4 bases, with 14 bases left in between. CDR3 in amino acids: CASSLVRAAGTEAFF. The DNA for the CDR3 is TGTGCCAGCAGTTTAGTGCGTGCAGCGGGCACTGAAGCTTTCTTT.

This clone was found once. The chain couples TRBV28 to TRBJ1-5; D is unresolved. Trimming cost V 6 bases and J 6 bases, with 18 bases left between them. Germline CDR1 MDHEN, CDR2 SYDVKM. The CDR3 loop spans 15 amino acids. The CDR3 region has the DNA TGTGCCAGCAGCCCAATGACGCCCCATACTCAGCCCCAGCATTTT. This gives the protein CASSPMTPHTQPQHF.

This chain connects TRBV14 to TRBJ2-7; a possible D gene is TRBD1 (6 bases). Germline V gives CDR1 SGHDN, CDR2 FVKESK. With 2 bases removed from V and 3 bases from J, the gap between germline ends came to 14 bases. The CDR3 sequence is 15 residues long. In DNA form, the CDR3 reads TGTGCCAGCAGCCAAAGGGTTGGACAGTTCTACGAGCAGTACTTC. Protein: CASSQRVGQFYEQYF.

J is TRBJ2-3 and V is TRBV9, with D maybe TRBD1 (5 bases). The CDR3 is 13 amino acids. V lost 0 bases and J 4 bases, leaving 6 bases between the germline ends. Germline V gene sequence: CDR1 SGDLS, CDR2 YYNGEE. The CDR3 sequence: CASSVGGPDTQYF. For the CDR3, the DNA is TGTGCCAGCAGCGTAGGGGGCCCAGATACGCAGTATTTT.

This chain uses TRBV7-8 with TRBJ2-7, with D possibly TRBD2 on 6 matching bases. Germline CDR1 is SGHVS and CDR2 is FQNEAQ. The CDR3 loop spans 15 amino acids. V was shortened by 2 bases and J by 0 bases, with 11 bases between the two germline ends. The CDR3 nucleotides read TGTGCCAGCAGCTTATCGGGGGTGACCTCCTACGAGCAGTACTTC. Amino acids: CASSLSGVTSYEQYF.

This clone was detected once. The gene calls are TRBV4-1 and TRBJ2-1, with TRBD2 as a possible D gene (5 bases). The germline gives CDR1 MGHRA, CDR2 YSYEKL. Trimming left V 0 bases short and J 0 bases short, with 15 bases between. The CDR3 has 18 residues. CDR3 coding DNA: TGCGCCAGCAGCCAAGACCCCCAGGCGGGCAGCTCCTACAATGAGCAGTTCTTC. The encoded protein is CASSQDPQAGSSYNEQFF.

This chain links TRBV6-6 with TRBJ2-4; TRBD1 might be the D (5 bases). The CDR3 contains 15 residues. CDR1 is MNHNY, CDR2 SVGAGI, per germline (reference sequence). The germline V and J ends were trimmed by 7 bases and 4 bases, with 17 bases remaining between them. CDR3 nucleotide sequence: TGTGCCAGCAACGATCTTGGGGCTCCTAAAAACATTCAGTACTTC. Translating gives CASNDLGAPKNIQYF.

V usage is TRBV18 and J usage is TRBJ2-1; 8 bases map to TRBD1. Losses at the gene ends were 3 bases for V and 8 bases for J; bases not matched to a gene: 6. Per the germline V gene, CDR1 is KGHSH and CDR2 is LQKENI. The CDR3 covers 14 residues. CDR3 nucleotide sequence: TGTGCCAGCTCACCTGGACAGGGTCTGGATGAGCAGTTCTTC. Its protein product is CASSPGQGLDEQFF. The full variable domain, rest sourced from reference TRBV18 and TRBJ2-1, is NAGVMQNPRHLVRRRGQEARLRCSPMKGHSHVYWYRQLPEEGLKFMVYLQKENIIDESGMPKERFSAEFPKEGPSILRIQQVVRGDSAAYFCASSPGQGLDEQFFGPGTRLTVL.

V usage is TRBV7-2 and J usage is TRBJ2-1; no firm D call. V shed 1 base and J shed 0 bases, with 7 bases lying between them. This CDR3 is built from 15 residues. Germline V lookup: CDR1 SGHTA, CDR2 FQGNSA. The CDR3 DNA is TGTGCCAGCAGCTTAGAGGAAAGCTCCTACAATGAGCAGTTCTTC. Encoded protein: CASSLEESSYNEQFF.

The table lists this clone with a count of one. The chain employs TRBV18 and TRBJ1-2; 7 nucleotides agree with TRBD1. Germline values: CDR1 KGHSH, CDR2 LQKENI. This CDR3 contains 14 residues. Trimming took 2 bases from V and 2 from J; bases not matched to a gene: 2. CDR3 nucleotide sequence: TGTGCCAGCTCACCAGGAGGGGGCAACTATGGCTACACCTTC. Protein: CASSPGGGNYGYTF. The variable domain in full, with the rest retrieved from reference TRBV18 and TRBJ1-2, is NAGVMQNPRHLVRRRGQEARLRCSPMKGHSHVYWYRQLPEEGLKFMVYLQKENIIDESGMPKERFSAEFPKEGPSILRIQQVVRGDSAAYFCASSPGGGNYGYTFGSGTRLTVV.